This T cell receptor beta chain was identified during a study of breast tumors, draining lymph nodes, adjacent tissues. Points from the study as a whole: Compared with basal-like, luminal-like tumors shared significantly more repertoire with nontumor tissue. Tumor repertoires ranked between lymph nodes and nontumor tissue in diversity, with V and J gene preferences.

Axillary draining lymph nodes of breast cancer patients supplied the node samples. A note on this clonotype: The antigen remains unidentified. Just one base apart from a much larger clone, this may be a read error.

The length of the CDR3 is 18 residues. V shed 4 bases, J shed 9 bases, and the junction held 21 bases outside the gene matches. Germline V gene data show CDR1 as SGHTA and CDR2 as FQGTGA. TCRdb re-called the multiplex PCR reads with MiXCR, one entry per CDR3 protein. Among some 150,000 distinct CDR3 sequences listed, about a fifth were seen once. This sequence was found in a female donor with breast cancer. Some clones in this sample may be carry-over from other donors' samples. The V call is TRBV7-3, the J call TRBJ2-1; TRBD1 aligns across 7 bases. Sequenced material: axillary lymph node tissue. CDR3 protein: CASSYLTPGQRNRVEQFF. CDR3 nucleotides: TGTGCCAGCAGCTACCTTACCCCGGGACAGAGGAATAGAGTTGAGCAGTTCTTC.